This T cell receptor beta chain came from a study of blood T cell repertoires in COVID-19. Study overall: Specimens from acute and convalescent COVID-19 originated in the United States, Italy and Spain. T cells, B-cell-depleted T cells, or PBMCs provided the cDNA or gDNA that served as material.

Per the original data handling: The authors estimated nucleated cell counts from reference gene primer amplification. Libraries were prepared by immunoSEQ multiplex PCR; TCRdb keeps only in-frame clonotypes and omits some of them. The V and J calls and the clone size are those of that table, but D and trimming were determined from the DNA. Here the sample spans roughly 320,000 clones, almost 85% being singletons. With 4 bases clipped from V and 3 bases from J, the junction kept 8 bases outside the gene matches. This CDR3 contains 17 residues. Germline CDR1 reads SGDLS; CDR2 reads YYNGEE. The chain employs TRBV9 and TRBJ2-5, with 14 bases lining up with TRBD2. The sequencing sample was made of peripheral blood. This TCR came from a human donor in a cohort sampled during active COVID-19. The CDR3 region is CASSTGTSGGSEETQYF. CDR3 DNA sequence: TGTGCCAGCAGCACAGGGACTAGCGGGGGATCTGAAGAGACCCAGTACTTC.